The 27 T cell receptor beta chains listed next were all sequenced from one sample in a study of T cells in Graves' hyperthyroidism and ophthalmopathy. Template material for amplifying TCR beta CDR3 regions consisted of RNA transcripts. The HTBI primer set served for first-round RT-PCR of the TCR CDR3. TCRdb redid the calling of the multiplex PCR reads with MiXCR, one entry per CDR3 protein. Of about 580,000 distinct CDR3 sequences listed, 46% are singletons. Sequenced: peripheral blood or thyroid tissue (not recorded which). These receptors all stem from a woman between 18 and 29 years old with Graves' hyperthyroidism.

Ten or more counts support this clonotype. V usage is TRBV25-1 and J usage is TRBJ1-4; unclear D gene. Trimming took off 2 bases at V and 1 base at J, with 5 bases between the two ends. The germline V gene has CDR1 MGHDK and CDR2 SYGVNS. CDR3 length: 14 amino acids. CDR3 sequence (DNA): TGTGCCAGCAGTGAAGAACAAACTAATGAAAAACTGTTTTTT. Protein product: CASSEEQTNEKLFF. The entire variable domain, with the rest obtained from reference TRBV25-1 and TRBJ1-4, is as follows: EADIYQTPRYLVIGTGKKITLECSQTMGHDKMYWYQQDPGMELHLIHYSYGVNSTEKGDLSSESTVSRIRTEHFPLTLESARPSHTSQYLCASSEEQTNEKLFFGSGTQLSVL.

The table lists this clonotype with many counts. The rearrangement links TRBV15 to TRBJ1-1; TRBD1 might be the D (6 bases). The CDR3 extends over 14 amino acids. Germline-derived CDR1 and CDR2 are LNHNV and YYDKDF (reference sequence). The V end was cut by 0 bases, the J end by 6 bases, with 11 bases between. The chain's CDR3 is CATSRDEPGAEAFF. In nucleotides, the CDR3 is TGTGCCACCAGCAGAGATGAGCCAGGGGCTGAAGCTTTCTTT. The complete variable domain, with remaining parts taken from reference TRBV15 and TRBJ1-1, reads DAMVIQNPRYQVTQFGKPVTLSCSQTLNHNVMYWYQQKSSQAPKLLFHYYDKDFNNEADTPDNFQSRRPNTSFCFLDIRSPGLGDTAMYLCATSRDEPGAEAFFGQGTRLTVV.

In this sample, this clonotype turned up many times. CDR3 residues: CASSSPGLAGEEQYF. In nucleotides, the CDR3 is TGTGCCAGCAGCTCTCCGGGACTAGCGGGAGAAGAGCAGTACTTC. This sequence joins TRBV13 and TRBJ2-7; 14 bases map to TRBD2. The junction had 6 bases not matched to a gene; V was cut back by 4 bases and J by 7 bases. Germline CDR1 and CDR2: PRHDT and FYEKMQ (reference sequence). The CDR3 extends over 15 amino acids.

The chain recombines TRBV9 with TRBJ2-7; D gene uncertain. Trimming removed 0 bases from V and 5 bases from J, with 6 bases in between. This CDR3 region has 12 residues. Germline V gene lookup returns CDR1 SGDLS and CDR2 YYNGEE. The CDR3 DNA reads TGTGCCAGCAGCGTAGCAGGTGACGAGCAGTACTTC. This encodes CASSVAGDEQYF.

The gene calls are TRBV10-3 and TRBJ1-4, with D possibly matching TRBD1 (6 bases). The V gene lost 2 bases and the J gene lost 7 bases, with 17 bases spanning the gap. CDR1 and CDR2 (germline): ENHRY, SYGVKD. CDR3 length: 16 residues. The CDR3 sequence is CAISEAPGDETEKLFF. CDR3 DNA: TGTGCCATCAGTGAGGCCCCAGGGGATGAGACTGAAAAACTGTTTTTT.

J is TRBJ2-5 and V is TRBV12-3 or TRBV12-4; perhaps TRBD2 as D (6 bases). The CDR3 runs to 14 residues. V was pared by 2 bases and J by 3 bases, with 10 bases between. The CDR3 loop reads CASSLITGEETQYF. For the CDR3, the DNA is TGTGCCAGCAGTTTAATCACGGGAGAAGAGACCCAGTACTTC.

The J gene is TRBJ1-1, the V gene TRBV20-1; TRBD1 matches 9 bases. Germline trimming cut 6 bases from V and 3 bases from J; bases unmatched to any gene: 11. This CDR3 has 15 amino acids. Germline lookup yields CDR1 DFQATT and CDR2 SNEGSKA (reference sequence). The CDR3 nucleotides are TGCAGTGCCTTAACAGGGGGCGAAGGAGACACTGAAGCTTTCTTT. This encodes CSALTGGEGDTEAFF.

Ten or more counts support this clonotype. The chain joins TRBV4-2 to TRBJ2-2; no definite D call. Germline V gene data show CDR1 as LGHNA and CDR2 as YNFKEQ. V lost 0 bases and J 1 base, leaving 6 bases between the germline ends. The CDR3 sequence is 15 residues long. The CDR3 nucleotides are TGTGCCAGCAGCCAAGAGTCGGGGAACACCGGGGAGCTGTTTTTT. It translates to CASSQESGNTGELFF.

The chain has TRBV11-3 and TRBJ2-5; TRBD2 matches at 15 bases. This CDR3 has 17 amino acids. The V gene's germline CDR1 is SGHNT and CDR2 YENEEA. V gave up 3 bases and J gave up 5 bases; unmatched junction bases: 7. Here the CDR3 reads CASSFWTSGRAGETQYF. The CDR3 region has the DNA TGTGCCAGCAGCTTCTGGACTAGCGGGAGGGCCGGGGAGACCCAGTACTTC.

The rearrangement joins TRBV7-2 to TRBJ2-7, with TRBD1 matching 8 bases. V shed 5 bases, J shed 7 bases, and the junction held 13 bases outside the gene matches. The CDR3 totals 15 residues. Germline-derived CDR1 and CDR2 are SGHTA and FQGNSA. CDR3 region: CASSPGTGGTGEQYF. As DNA, the CDR3 is TGTGCCAGCAGCCCCGGGACAGGAGGCACCGGGGAGCAGTACTTC.

This clonotype was detected many times. The chain is built from TRBV29-1 and TRBJ2-7, with TRBD2 matching over 12 bases. CDR1 SQVTM and CDR2 ANQGSEA come from the germline V gene. V lost 5 bases and J lost 2; bases outside the gene matches: 22. The CDR3 runs to 20 residues. Written as DNA, the CDR3 is TGCAGCGTTCAGCAATCAGAGTCCGTGACTAGCGGGAGAGCCCCCTACGAGCAGTACTTC. It codes for CSVQQSESVTSGRAPYEQYF.

This clonotype showed up just a few times. At one end, the junction sequence differs from germline, possibly due to a read error. The chain joins TRBV20-1 to TRBJ2-7; either TRBD1 or TRBD2 may supply D (5 bases each). CDR1 and CDR2 from the germline V gene are DFQATT and SNEGSKA (reference sequence). The CDR3 consists of 15 residues. CDR3 DNA sequence: TGCAGTGCTGGGGGTAAGCGCCAGACCCTCTACGAGCGGTACTTC. This translates into CSAGGKRQTLYERYF.

On this clonotype: The junction departs from the called germline gene at one end, perhaps through a read error. This chain links TRBV7-8 with TRBJ2-7; 14 positions match TRBD2. CDR3 length: 15 residues. The germline V gene encodes CDR1 SGHVS and CDR2 FQNEAQ. The CDR3, as DNA: TGCGCCAGCAGCCGAGGGACTAGCGGGAGTATTGAGCAGTACTTC. Its translation is CASSRGTSGSIEQYF.

This clonotype turned up a few times. This chain connects TRBV6-2 or TRBV6-3 to TRBJ2-7; D may be TRBD2 (6 bases). The ends were cut back, 6 bases at V and 0 bases at J, with 18 bases in the middle. CDR1 and CDR2 (germline): MNHEY, SVGEGT. CDR3 length: 16 residues. The CDR3 is CASSSTSSALSYEQYF. The DNA for the CDR3 is TGTGCCAGCAGCTCTACCTCTAGCGCACTCTCCTACGAGCAGTACTTC.

There are many counts of this clonotype. The chain employs TRBV6-5 and TRBJ1-2; 8 bases match TRBD1. The V gene end was trimmed by 4 bases and the J gene end by 6 bases; junction bases not matched to a gene: 10. Germline lookup yields CDR1 MNHEY and CDR2 SVGAGI. The CDR3 contains 15 residues. The CDR3, as DNA: TGTGCCAGCAGTTTGGCCTTCACAGGGGGGAATGGCTACACCTTC. This sequence encodes CASSLAFTGGNGYTF.

The chain couples TRBV2 to TRBJ2-5; D might be TRBD1 (5 bases). Matching the DNA end better, TRBJ2-3 makes the J call doubtful. The CDR3 runs 15 residues. Germline CDR1 and CDR2: SNHLY and FYNNEI. The CDR3 sequence is CASSGVAGFIDTQYF. The CDR3 coding sequence is TGTGCCAGCAGTGGGGTGGCAGGGTTTATAGATACGCAGTATTTT.

The V and J genes are TRBV6-5 and TRBJ1-4, with TRBD1 matching over 8 bases. Germline V lookup: CDR1 MNHEY, CDR2 SVGAGI. V trimming: 4 bases; J trimming: 7 bases; junction bases outside the gene matches: 5. This CDR3 comprises 14 residues. CDR3 residues: CASSLTGVGEKLFF. The CDR3 bases are TGTGCCAGCAGTTTGACAGGGGTCGGTGAAAAACTGTTTTTT.

This clonotype was counted a few times. V and J are TRBV4-1 and TRBJ2-7, with 7 positions matching TRBD2. CDR3 size: 15 residues. In germline, CDR1 is MGHRA, CDR2 YSYEKL. V trimming: 4 bases; J trimming: 6 bases; junction bases outside the gene matches: 12. The CDR3 loop reads CASSRPGGELGEQYF. The CDR3 DNA is TGCGCCAGCAGCCGGCCTGGGGGGGAGTTAGGCGAGCAGTACTTC.

The rearrangement links TRBV29-1 to TRBJ2-6; 7 bases are shared with TRBD2. The CDR3 is made up of 16 amino acids. The junction had 8 bases not matched to a gene; V was cut back by 1 base and J by 5 bases. Germline CDR1 is SQVTM and CDR2 is ANQGSEA. The CDR3, as DNA: TGCAGCGTTGAAGGCATGCTAAGCGGGAGGGCCAACGTCCTGACTTTC. As protein: CSVEGMLSGRANVLTF.

This clonotype was seen ten or more times. The V and J genes are TRBV19 and TRBJ2-2; D is possibly TRBD2 (5 bases). The CDR3 is made up of 14 amino acids. Trimming removed 6 bases from V and 0 bases from J, with 8 bases in between. CDR1 and CDR2 (germline): LNHDA, SQIVND (reference sequence). CDR3 in amino acids: CASREDANTGELFF. The CDR3, as DNA: TGTGCCAGTAGGGAGGATGCGAACACCGGGGAGCTGTTTTTT.

The rearrangement joins TRBV5-5 to TRBJ1-4, with D perhaps TRBD1 (6 bases). Germline CDR1 and CDR2: SGHKS and YYEKEE (reference sequence). Deletions cut 4 bases from V and 8 bases from J, with 18 bases between. The CDR3 is 15 amino acids. CDR3 nucleotide sequence: TGTGCCAGCAGCCCCCAGGGGTCGGGGATGGAAAAACTGTTTTTT. Protein: CASSPQGSGMEKLFF.

The rearrangement uses TRBV15 and TRBJ2-7, with 13 positions matching TRBD2. The CDR3 runs 18 residues. CDR1 and CDR2 from the germline V gene are LNHNV and YYDKDF (reference sequence). Trimming took 3 bases from V and 3 from J; bases not matched to a gene: 11. The CDR3 protein is CATSSPMGLAGSDYEQYF. In DNA form, the CDR3 reads TGTGCCACCAGCAGCCCTATGGGACTAGCGGGATCTGACTACGAGCAGTACTTC.

V gene TRBV2 combines with J gene TRBJ2-7; 8 bases fit TRBD1. Germline V CDR1 and CDR2: SNHLY, FYNNEI. The CDR3 spans 11 residues. J was trimmed by 7 bases and V by 8 bases; bases with no gene match: 4. The CDR3 coding sequence is TGTGCCAGCCAGGGGGCGGGTGAGCAGTACTTC. It encodes CASQGAGEQYF.

The chain links TRBV15 to TRBJ2-5; D may be TRBD1 or TRBD2 (6 bases each). This CDR3 is 13 amino acids long. Germline loops: CDR1 LNHNV, CDR2 YYDKDF (reference sequence). V lost 5 bases and J lost 9, with 16 bases in between. CDR3 nucleotides: TGTGCCACCAGCCCAACGGGGGCCGGGGCCCAGTACTTC. This codes for CATSPTGAGAQYF.

This clonotype was observed at least ten times. This chain links TRBV6-1 with TRBJ2-2; D assignment may be TRBD1 or TRBD2 (5 bases each). This CDR3 is built from 14 residues. V was cut by 1 base and J by 4 bases, with 7 bases left in between. Germline V CDR1 and CDR2: MNHNS, SASEGT. CDR3 nucleotides: TGTGCCAGCAGTGAAGGGGACGGCACCGGGGAGCTGTTTTTT. Protein: CASSEGDGTGELFF.

The chain carries TRBV7-2 and TRBJ2-3; 9 bases are shared with TRBD2. Per germline, CDR1 SGHTA and CDR2 FQGNSA. The CDR3 consists of 15 residues. V was clipped by 4 bases and J by 4 bases; unmatched bases: 6. The CDR3 loop is CASSSIAGAPDTQYF. For the CDR3, the DNA is TGTGCCAGCAGCTCTATAGCGGGAGCTCCAGATACGCAGTATTTT.

This clonotype was seen repeatedly, ten times or more. This rearrangement joins TRBV20-1 to TRBJ1-3; D not resolved. This CDR3 spans 14 amino acids. The germline CDR1 and CDR2 sequences are DFQATT and SNEGSKA (reference sequence). V was pared by 5 bases and J by 0 bases, with 11 bases between. As DNA, the CDR3 is TGCAGTGCTCAAGCCATGTTCTCTGGAAACACCATATATTTT. Amino acid sequence: CSAQAMFSGNTIYF.